The T cell receptor beta chain under discussion was sequenced for a study of blood T cell repertoires in COVID-19 (TCRdb year 2020). The study in broad terms: Samples covering the acute and convalescent phases of COVID-19 were provided by collaborators in the United States, Italy and Spain. The material from the prospective study consisted of cDNA or gDNA derived from T cells, B-cell-depleted T cells, or PBMCs. Deeply sampled blood TCRbeta repertoires from subjects exposed to, actively infected with, or recovered from COVID-19 were included in the dataset. The repertoires were made available in a free public database intended to serve as a resource for research on the immune response to SARS-CoV-2. The samples were drawn from two sources: the first 160 participants of the ongoing ImmuneRACE study, and about 1,300 subjects contributed by 6 global collaborators. Sample metadata almost always included a de-identified subject ID, COVID-19 status, age in years and sex. Where available, HLA class I and class II types were obtained from metadata supplied by the sample provider rather than from assay-based typing. The paper's findings and limits, for the study overall: The quantity of clinical and demographic metadata differed by source and by participant and was supplied without curation.

TCRbeta CDR3 regions were amplified from genomic DNA by means of the immunoSEQ Assay, a bias-controlled multiplex PCR. The paper's processing steps were these. Within the assay, amplification of reference gene primers was used to estimate how many nucleated cells each sample contained. Sequence reads were collapsed and filtered to measure the absolute abundance of every unique TCRbeta CDR3 rearrangement. For each sample, productive Simpson clonality was calculated as the square root of Simpson's diversity index over productive rearrangements. TCRdb provides this immuneACCESS table in a form limited to in-frame rearrangements. Some clones are lacking; in checked studies, under half of them reflect an unresolved V gene, and why the rest are absent is not known. V, J and clone size were drawn from that table, and D and trimming were deduced from the DNA. For this sample there are under 250,000 clones; around 88% appear just once. 5% to 7% of the sample comes from the top ten.

Turning to this clone: It lacks a known antigen. No base-level quality is on record; no much larger clone is a single base apart.

One collaborating source in Seattle enrolled patients during active infection and followed them longitudinally through the course of disease. The collaborating institutions used their own protocols to collect whole blood in K2EDTA tubes. For TCRbeta analysis, collaborators shipped samples in one of three forms: frozen whole blood, isolated PBMCs, or DNA extracted from either of those sample types. The sample was peripheral blood. The sequence derives from a woman of 80 years or more with COVID-19, enrolled during active disease.

The sequenced DNA: TGTGCCAGCAGTGCTGGGGACAATAGCAATCAGCCCCAGCATTTT. The resulting protein is CASSAGDNSNQPQHF. The chain employs TRBV6-2 or TRBV6-3 and TRBJ1-5, and TRBD1 may be the D gene, going by 6 matching bases. CDR1 is given as MNHEY and CDR2 as SVGEGT, both from the germline V gene. The CDR3, cysteine through phenylalanine, is 15 amino acids long. The only DNA kept is the CDR3, 45 bases in frame from the first base. V lost 5 bases and J lost 0 bases; the stretch between them is 11 bases long.